A selection of T cell receptor beta chains follows, all from one sample in a study of blood T cell repertoires in COVID-19. Generated by immunoSEQ multiplex PCR, the TCRdb table keeps only in-frame clones and is missing some. This table holds around 120,000 clones, approximately 84% found once. The specimen sequenced was peripheral blood. The receptors derive from a man aged 70 or older with active or convalescent COVID-19. Each CDR3 is given with its conserved first and last residue. Each record gives: clone size, V gene, CDR3 length, J gene, D gene, CDR3 protein, CDR3 DNA. D genes are given only for firm matches. Clone size appears in some rows only: once, few, many, or a class for an expanded clone.

clone_size: -
v_call: TRBV7-2
cdr3_length: 13
j_call: TRBJ2-7
d_call: -
cdr3_aa: CASSQRSSYEQYF
cdr3_nt: TGTGCCAGCAGCCAAAGGAGCTCCTACGAGCAGTACTTC

clone_size: -
v_call: TRBV9
cdr3_length: 17
j_call: TRBJ2-3
d_call: TRBD1
cdr3_aa: CASSDPPGTGPTHTQYF
cdr3_nt: TGTGCCAGCAGCGACCCCCCAGGGACAGGCCCCACCCATACGCAGTATTTT

clone_size: -
v_call: TRBV7-2
cdr3_length: 14
j_call: TRBJ2-7
d_call: -
cdr3_aa: CASSLAGGPYEQYF
cdr3_nt: TGTGCCAGCAGCTTAGCGGGGGGGCCTTACGAGCAGTACTTC

clone_size: -
v_call: TRBV7-9
cdr3_length: 16
j_call: TRBJ2-7
d_call: TRBD2
cdr3_aa: CASSPNSLAANYEQYF
cdr3_nt: TGTGCCAGCAGCCCGAACTCCCTAGCGGCCAACTACGAGCAGTACTTC

clone_size: many
v_call: TRBV4-3
cdr3_length: 17
j_call: TRBJ1-6
d_call: -
cdr3_aa: CASSQDDFRTNNSPLHF
cdr3_nt: TGCGCCAGCAGCCAAGACGACTTTAGGACAAATAATTCACCCCTCCACTTT

clone_size: once
v_call: TRBV4-3
cdr3_length: 15
j_call: TRBJ2-2
d_call: -
cdr3_aa: CASRQGGAGTGELFF
cdr3_nt: TGCGCCAGCCGTCAAGGGGGAGCTGGTACCGGGGAGCTGTTTTTT

clone_size: -
v_call: TRBV5-6
cdr3_length: 14
j_call: TRBJ2-5
d_call: -
cdr3_aa: CASSFGRFGETQYF
cdr3_nt: TGTGCCAGCAGCTTCGGCAGGTTTGGGGAGACCCAGTACTTC

clone_size: -
v_call: TRBV6-2/TRBV6-3
cdr3_length: 15
j_call: TRBJ2-5
d_call: TRBD2
cdr3_aa: CASSPGLAGGETQYF
cdr3_nt: TGTGCCAGCAGTCCGGGACTAGCGGGAGGGGAGACCCAGTACTTC

clone_size: -
v_call: TRBV5-8
cdr3_length: 15
j_call: TRBJ1-6
d_call: -
cdr3_aa: CASSLSGNVNSPLHF
cdr3_nt: TGTGCCAGCAGCTTGTCAGGAAACGTAAATTCACCCCTCCACTTT

clone_size: -
v_call: TRBV10-3
cdr3_length: 17
j_call: TRBJ2-4
d_call: TRBD1
cdr3_aa: CAISRERTGVAKNIQYF
cdr3_nt: TGTGCCATCAGCCGAGAAAGGACAGGGGTAGCCAAAAACATTCAGTACTTC

clone_size: -
v_call: TRBV7-2
cdr3_length: 13
j_call: TRBJ2-1
d_call: -
cdr3_aa: CASSQVGVNEQFF
cdr3_nt: TGTGCCAGCAGCCAAGTCGGGGTCAATGAGCAGTTCTTC

clone_size: -
v_call: TRBV5-6
cdr3_length: 13
j_call: TRBJ1-1
d_call: TRBD1
cdr3_aa: CASTRTGGVEAFF
cdr3_nt: TGTGCCAGCACCCGGACAGGGGGGGTTGAAGCTTTCTTT

clone_size: -
v_call: TRBV6-5
cdr3_length: 14
j_call: TRBJ2-7
d_call: TRBD2
cdr3_aa: CASRPPSGNYEQYF
cdr3_nt: TGTGCCAGCAGACCCCCTAGCGGGAACTACGAGCAGTACTTC

clone_size: -
v_call: TRBV6-5
cdr3_length: 13
j_call: TRBJ1-1
d_call: -
cdr3_aa: CASGRGLDTEAFF
cdr3_nt: TGTGCCAGCGGGCGGGGGCTCGACACTGAAGCTTTCTTT

clone_size: -
v_call: TRBV2
cdr3_length: 14
j_call: TRBJ1-4
d_call: -
cdr3_aa: CASQRAGTNEKLFF
cdr3_nt: TGTGCCAGCCAAAGGGCGGGGACTAATGAAAAACTGTTTTTT

clone_size: -
v_call: TRBV11-3
cdr3_length: 14
j_call: TRBJ2-5
d_call: -
cdr3_aa: CASSLGQAQETQYF
cdr3_nt: TGTGCCAGCAGCTTAGGTCAGGCTCAAGAGACCCAGTACTTC

clone_size: -
v_call: TRBV6-2/TRBV6-3
cdr3_length: 16
j_call: TRBJ1-1
d_call: TRBD1
cdr3_aa: CASSGAQGALNTEAFF
cdr3_nt: TGTGCCAGCAGTGGGGCACAGGGGGCTCTGAACACTGAAGCTTTCTTT

clone_size: -
v_call: TRBV28
cdr3_length: 18
j_call: TRBJ1-5
d_call: TRBD1
cdr3_aa: CASTPGLSRQGVNQPQHF
cdr3_nt: TGTGCCAGCACCCCCGGTCTGTCGCGACAGGGGGTCAATCAGCCCCAGCATTTT

clone_size: -
v_call: TRBV13
cdr3_length: 16
j_call: TRBJ2-1
d_call: TRBD2
cdr3_aa: CASSPHGGRVDNEQFF
cdr3_nt: TGTGCCAGCAGCCCCCACGGCGGGAGGGTGGACAATGAGCAGTTCTTC

clone_size: -
v_call: TRBV7-2
cdr3_length: 12
j_call: TRBJ1-1
d_call: -
cdr3_aa: CASSLELQGAFF
cdr3_nt: TGTGCCAGCAGCTTAGAGCTCCAGGGCGCTTTCTTT

clone_size: -
v_call: TRBV7-2
cdr3_length: 14
j_call: TRBJ1-1
d_call: -
cdr3_aa: CASSLRPGNTEAFF
cdr3_nt: TGTGCCAGCAGCTTGAGGCCCGGGAACACTGAAGCTTTCTTT

clone_size: -
v_call: TRBV19
cdr3_length: 16
j_call: TRBJ1-5
d_call: -
cdr3_aa: CASSVDPGHPNQPQHF
cdr3_nt: TGTGCCAGTAGTGTGGATCCGGGACACCCGAATCAGCCCCAGCATTTT

clone_size: -
v_call: TRBV11-3
cdr3_length: 14
j_call: TRBJ2-3
d_call: TRBD1
cdr3_aa: CASSPSTGTGAQYF
cdr3_nt: TGTGCCAGCAGCCCATCAACCGGGACAGGGGCGCAGTATTTT

clone_size: many
v_call: TRBV2
cdr3_length: 15
j_call: TRBJ1-5
d_call: -
cdr3_aa: CASRALGGSNQPQHF
cdr3_nt: TGTGCCAGCAGGGCCTTGGGGGGGAGCAATCAGCCCCAGCATTTT

clone_size: -
v_call: TRBV20-1
cdr3_length: 11
j_call: TRBJ1-1
d_call: TRBD1
cdr3_aa: CSAPWDREAFF
cdr3_nt: TGCAGTGCCCCTTGGGACAGGGAAGCTTTCTTT

clone_size: -
v_call: TRBV5-6
cdr3_length: 12
j_call: TRBJ2-3
d_call: -
cdr3_aa: CASSDLEDTQYF
cdr3_nt: TGTGCCAGCAGCGACCTAGAGGATACGCAGTATTTT

clone_size: -
v_call: TRBV7-9
cdr3_length: 17
j_call: TRBJ2-1
d_call: TRBD1
cdr3_aa: CASSSSSARGPWNEQFF
cdr3_nt: TGTGCCAGCAGCTCGTCATCAGCCAGGGGGCCGTGGAATGAGCAGTTCTTC

clone_size: -
v_call: TRBV6-1
cdr3_length: 15
j_call: TRBJ2-3
d_call: TRBD1
cdr3_aa: CASSEAGTATDTQYF
cdr3_nt: TGTGCCAGCAGTGAAGCCGGGACAGCCACAGATACGCAGTATTTT

clone_size: -
v_call: TRBV14
cdr3_length: 14
j_call: TRBJ1-2
d_call: -
cdr3_aa: CASSQDRRGYGYTF
cdr3_nt: TGTGCCAGCAGCCAGGACAGAAGGGGCTATGGCTACACCTTC

clone_size: few
v_call: TRBV11-3
cdr3_length: 12
j_call: TRBJ2-1
d_call: -
cdr3_aa: CASSSNSVEQFF
cdr3_nt: TGTGCCAGCAGCTCCAATAGCGTGGAGCAGTTCTTC

clone_size: -
v_call: TRBV4-2
cdr3_length: 15
j_call: TRBJ2-7
d_call: TRBD1
cdr3_aa: CASSQGTGGLYEQYF
cdr3_nt: TGTGCCAGCAGCCAAGGGACAGGGGGTCTTTACGAGCAGTACTTC

clone_size: -
v_call: TRBV5-5
cdr3_length: 17
j_call: TRBJ1-2
d_call: TRBD1
cdr3_aa: CASSLDPGTGGIYGYTF
cdr3_nt: TGTGCCAGCAGCTTGGACCCAGGGACAGGGGGTATCTATGGCTACACCTTC

clone_size: -
v_call: TRBV27
cdr3_length: 12
j_call: TRBJ1-1
d_call: -
cdr3_aa: CASSLGRGEAFF
cdr3_nt: TGTGCCAGCAGCCTTGGTAGGGGTGAAGCTTTCTTT

clone_size: -
v_call: TRBV20-1
cdr3_length: 11
j_call: TRBJ2-3
d_call: -
cdr3_aa: CSAITGGTQYF
cdr3_nt: TGCAGTGCTATCACCGGAGGGACGCAGTATTTT

clone_size: few
v_call: TRBV4-3
cdr3_length: 15
j_call: TRBJ2-2
d_call: -
cdr3_aa: CASSHGGHGSGELFF
cdr3_nt: TGCGCCAGCAGCCACGGGGGGCACGGGTCCGGGGAGCTGTTTTTT

clone_size: -
v_call: TRBV2
cdr3_length: 14
j_call: TRBJ1-6
d_call: -
cdr3_aa: CASSGRGPHSPLHF
cdr3_nt: TGTGCCAGCAGTGGGCGAGGGCCACATTCACCCCTCCACTTT

clone_size: -
v_call: TRBV18
cdr3_length: 15
j_call: TRBJ1-3
d_call: -
cdr3_aa: CASSPGQGYGNTIYF
cdr3_nt: TGTGCCAGCTCACCAGGGCAGGGGTACGGAAACACCATATATTTT

clone_size: -
v_call: TRBV18
cdr3_length: 13
j_call: TRBJ1-2
d_call: TRBD1
cdr3_aa: CASSPSGGEGYTF
cdr3_nt: TGTGCCAGCTCACCATCAGGGGGCGAAGGCTACACCTTC

clone_size: -
v_call: TRBV15
cdr3_length: 16
j_call: TRBJ2-1
d_call: -
cdr3_aa: CATSRETGTAPHEQFF
cdr3_nt: TGTGCCACCAGCAGAGAAACCGGGACTGCCCCCCATGAGCAGTTCTTC

clone_size: few
v_call: TRBV19
cdr3_length: 15
j_call: TRBJ1-5
d_call: -
cdr3_aa: CASSIEATGNQPQHF
cdr3_nt: TGTGCCAGTAGTATAGAGGCGACAGGCAATCAGCCCCAGCATTTT

clone_size: -
v_call: TRBV9
cdr3_length: 16
j_call: TRBJ1-6
d_call: TRBD1
cdr3_aa: CASSTRDRAYNSPLHF
cdr3_nt: TGTGCCAGCAGCACCCGGGACAGAGCCTATAATTCACCCCTCCACTTT